The source of this T cell receptor (beta chain) is a study of T cells in Graves' hyperthyroidism and ophthalmopathy. As concerns this clonotype: Its antigen is currently unknown.

General study findings and limits: A model using 13 V-J features told ophthalmopathy apart from stable hyperthyroidism. The model identified upcoming ophthalmopathy a median approximately 6.5 months ahead of onset. Blood shared most expanded thyroid clonotypes above 0.001.

This CDR3 is built from 12 residues. Germline CDR1 and CDR2: DFQATT and SNEGSKA (reference sequence). The V gene lost 6 bases and the J gene lost 5 bases, with 13 bases spanning the gap. Diagnosis relied on clinical symptoms, serum thyroxine and TRAb, thyroid ultrasound and orbital computed tomography. The investigators amplified TCR beta CDR3 regions from RNA transcripts. An initial round of RT-PCR targeting the TCR CDR3 relied on the HTBI primer set. TCRdb called the multiplex PCR reads again in MiXCR, with one record for every CDR3 protein. Seen here are 480,000 or so distinct CDR3 sequences, over 45% observed once, and the top ten hold about 43%.

V is TRBV20-1 and J is TRBJ1-1; no definite D call. This receptor was taken from an adult woman with Graves' disease, either hyperthyroidism or ophthalmopathy (not recorded which). Sequencing was carried out using peripheral blood or thyroid tissue (not recorded which). CDR3 loop: CSAAGRGTEAFF. The CDR3 nucleotides are TGCAGTGCCGCCGGGAGAGGGACTGAAGCTTTCTTT.